Given below is one T cell receptor beta chain in context. This clonotype has at least ten counts. Which antigen it targets is not known. It has no much larger one-base neighbor in the sample; base qualities were not kept. The sample belongs to a study of neurological immune-mediated disorders (dated by TCRdb to between 2018 and 2021). Regarding the complete study: Peripheral blood TCR-beta repertoires from patients with HTLV-I-associated myelopathy (HAM/TSP), patients with multiple sclerosis, and healthy controls were compared in the study using UMI-based sequencing. The cohort comprised 68 subjects: roughly 15 HAM/TSP patients, approximately 34 multiple sclerosis patients and around 20 healthy controls. The roughly 100 TCR-beta libraries covered PBMC samples along with longitudinal samples, technical triplicates, and paired sorted CD4+ and CD8+ T-cell subsets. General study outcomes and caveats: TCR clonal expansion was highest in HAM/TSP patients and lowest in MS patients, with MS patients falling below even healthy controls. Expanded clones from different subjects shared no identical CDR3 amino acid sequences, which suggests that TCR-beta repertoires were private in all groups.

Unsorted PBMC libraries were generated from 2 million PBMCs stored in RNAlater at -80 °C until RNA extraction. PBMCs were separated from peripheral blood using Ficoll-Hypaque density gradient centrifugation and then cryopreserved in liquid nitrogen. cDNA synthesis used template-switch 5'RACE with a primer carrying a 10-nucleotide random unique molecular identifier tagging each TCR transcript. Every sequencing run yielded over 160 million TCR-beta sequences covering 15-18 subjects. Total RNA was extracted with the RNeasy kit. The KAPA Real-time Library Amplification kit was used to amplify TCR-beta VDJ regions with primers for the TCR constant region and the 5'RACE anchor. Sample indexes and Illumina adaptors were added in a first PCR, after which library yield was increased in a second PCR. The roughly 650 bp TCR product was size-selected on a 2% E-gel SizeSelection system after Ampure bead purification. Library quality was checked on a Bioanalyzer, concentration was measured with Qubit, and libraries were quantified with the Kapa Library Quantification kit before pooling. An Illumina HiSeq 2500 sequenced the libraries paired-end 2 x 150 bp. To increase sequence diversity, roughly 24-31% phiX was spiked into each library pool. The study's own analysis went as follows. The quality-filtered reads were processed with the UMI-based MiGEC pipeline, whose error correction step removed more than 80% of the raw TCR sequences. VDJ genes were aligned to IMGT germline references, and clonotypes were defined by unique CDR3 amino acid sequence plus V-J genes. Clonal expansion, Shannon diversity, and CDR3 relatedness (CalcPairwiseDistances, ClusterSamples) were evaluated with VDJtools, and phylogenetic trees were built with CLCbio workbench. A clone was classed as expanded if it had 8 or more unique UMIs, a cutoff based on coefficient-of-variation modelling across technical triplicates. The public sequencing data were trimmed at Q25 with fastp and processed into clonotypes with MiXCR by TCRdb, which kept only in-frame beta chains. Rows are combined by CDR3 protein, so each entry shows the most common genes and DNA. The V and J calls were determined by TCRdb, not by the authors. The sample records about 50,000 distinct CDR3 sequences, 10% of which are singletons. About 5.4% of the sample is held by the ten biggest clonotypes.

Sequenced material: PBMCs. The TCR originated in a man aged 70-80 years with HTLV-1-associated myelopathy (HAM/TSP).

The sequenced DNA: TGTGCCAGCAGCCCCCCCAGGGGGGGATACGAGCAGTACTTC. Its protein product is CASSPPRGGYEQYF. This chain joins TRBV6-2 or TRBV6-3 to TRBJ2-7; the D gene cannot be resolved beyond TRBD1 or TRBD2, each matching 7 bases. From the germline V gene, CDR1 is MNHEY and CDR2 is SVGEGT. From its cysteine to its phenylalanine, the CDR3 spans 14 amino acids. Only the CDR3 region is kept as DNA, spanning 42 bases read in frame from base 1. V is cut by 6 bases and J by 4 bases, and the space between the germline ends is 16 bases.